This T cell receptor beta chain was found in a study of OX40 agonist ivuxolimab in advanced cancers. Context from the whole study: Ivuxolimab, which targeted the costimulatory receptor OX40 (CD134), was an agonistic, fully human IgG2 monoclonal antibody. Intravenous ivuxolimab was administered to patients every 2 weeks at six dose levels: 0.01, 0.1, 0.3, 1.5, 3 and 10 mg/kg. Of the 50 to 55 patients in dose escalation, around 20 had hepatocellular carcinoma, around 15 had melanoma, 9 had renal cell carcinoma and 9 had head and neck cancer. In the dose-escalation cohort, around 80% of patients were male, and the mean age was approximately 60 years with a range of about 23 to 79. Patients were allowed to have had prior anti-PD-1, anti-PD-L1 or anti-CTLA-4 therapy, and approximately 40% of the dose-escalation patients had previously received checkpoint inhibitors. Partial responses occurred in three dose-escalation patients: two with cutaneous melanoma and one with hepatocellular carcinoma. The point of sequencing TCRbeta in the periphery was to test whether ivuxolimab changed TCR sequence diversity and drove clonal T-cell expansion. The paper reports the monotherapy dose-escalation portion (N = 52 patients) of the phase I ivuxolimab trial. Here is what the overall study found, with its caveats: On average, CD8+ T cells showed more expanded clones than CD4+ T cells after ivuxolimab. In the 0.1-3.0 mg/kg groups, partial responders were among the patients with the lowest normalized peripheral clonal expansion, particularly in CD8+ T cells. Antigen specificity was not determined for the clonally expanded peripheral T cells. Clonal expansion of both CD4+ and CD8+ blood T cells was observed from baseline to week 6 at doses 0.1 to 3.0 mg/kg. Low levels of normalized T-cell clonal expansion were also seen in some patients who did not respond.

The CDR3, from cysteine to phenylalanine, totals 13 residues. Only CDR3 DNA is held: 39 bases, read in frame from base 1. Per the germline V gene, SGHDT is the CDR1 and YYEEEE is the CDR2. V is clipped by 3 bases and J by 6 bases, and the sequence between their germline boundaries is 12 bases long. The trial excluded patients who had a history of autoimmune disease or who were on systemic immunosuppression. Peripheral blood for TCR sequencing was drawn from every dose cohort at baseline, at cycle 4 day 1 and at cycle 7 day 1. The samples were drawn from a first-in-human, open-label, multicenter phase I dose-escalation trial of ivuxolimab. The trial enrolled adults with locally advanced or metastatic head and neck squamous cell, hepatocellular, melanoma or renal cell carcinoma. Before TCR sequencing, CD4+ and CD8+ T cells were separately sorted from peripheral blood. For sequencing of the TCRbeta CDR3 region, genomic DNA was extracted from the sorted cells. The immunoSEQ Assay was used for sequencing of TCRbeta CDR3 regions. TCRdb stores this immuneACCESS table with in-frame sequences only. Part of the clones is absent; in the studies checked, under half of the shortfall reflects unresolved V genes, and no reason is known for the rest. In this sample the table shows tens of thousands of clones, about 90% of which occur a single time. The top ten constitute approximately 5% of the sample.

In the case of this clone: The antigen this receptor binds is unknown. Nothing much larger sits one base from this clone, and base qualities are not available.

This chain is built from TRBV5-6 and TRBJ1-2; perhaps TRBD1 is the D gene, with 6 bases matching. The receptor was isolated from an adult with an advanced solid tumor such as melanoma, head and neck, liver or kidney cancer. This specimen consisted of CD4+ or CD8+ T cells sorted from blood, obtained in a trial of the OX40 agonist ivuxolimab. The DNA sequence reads TGTGCCAGCAGCTCCACAGGGATTAATGGCTACACCTTC. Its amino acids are CASSSTGINGYTF.